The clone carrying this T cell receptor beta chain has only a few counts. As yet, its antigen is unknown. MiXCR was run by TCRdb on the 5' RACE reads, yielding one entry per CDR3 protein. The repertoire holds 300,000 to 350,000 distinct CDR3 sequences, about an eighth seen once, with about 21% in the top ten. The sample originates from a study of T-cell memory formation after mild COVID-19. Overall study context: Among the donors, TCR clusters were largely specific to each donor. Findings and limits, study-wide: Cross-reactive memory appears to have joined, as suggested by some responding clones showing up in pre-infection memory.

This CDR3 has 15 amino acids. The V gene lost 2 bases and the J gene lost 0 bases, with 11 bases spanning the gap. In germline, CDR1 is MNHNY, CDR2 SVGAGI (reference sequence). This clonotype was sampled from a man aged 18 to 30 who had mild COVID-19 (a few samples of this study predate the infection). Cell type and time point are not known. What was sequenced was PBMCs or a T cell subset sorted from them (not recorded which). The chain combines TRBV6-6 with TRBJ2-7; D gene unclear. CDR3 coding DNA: TGTGCCAGCAGTTACATCCCAGGCAGCTCCTACGAGCAGTACGTC. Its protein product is CASSYIPGSSYEQYV.